This entry is about one T cell receptor beta chain. The antigen is undetermined. The authors made TCR cDNA by 5'RACE template switching, adding a universal primer site and UMIs. TCRdb independently ran MiXCR on the 5' RACE reads; one entry per CDR3 protein. The sample carries under 600,000 distinct CDR3 sequences, just over 20% recorded once. The CDR3 runs 20 residues. CDR1 and CDR2 (germline): LGHNA, YNFKEQ. The V segment lost 4 bases and the J segment 4 bases; nucleotides outside the gene matches: 14. The data are from a study of T cells after yellow fever vaccination. General study results and limits: Faster peaking, at day 5 versus 15, marked a secondary response that was weaker. Shared CD4/CD8 clonotypes were a small share, likely from convergent recombination. Clones from primary vaccination mostly reappeared after the booster (around 97% CD4, less than 90% CD8).

The chain is built from TRBV4-2 and TRBJ2-3; TRBD2 aligns across 16 bases. The sequence derives from a man younger than 35 who received the YFV17D yellow fever vaccine. The specimen was PBMCs, collected more than 20 days after the first yellow fever vaccination. The chain's CDR3 is CASSPAPPRGLAGGPDTQYF. DNA of the CDR3: TGTGCCAGCAGCCCGGCCCCCCCGAGGGGACTAGCGGGGGGGCCAGATACGCAGTATTTT.